This T cell receptor beta chain was sequenced for a study of shared clonotypes between healthy human individuals. This CDR3 region has 18 residues. Germline CDR1 reads MNHNS; CDR2 reads SASEGT. Unmatched junction bases numbered 11, after V lost 1 base and J lost 3 bases. Produced via immunoSEQ multiplex PCR; TCRdb's table is partial and in-frame only. Found here are around 370,000 clones, 90% to 97% of them singletons; the top ten hold more than 0.3%. The donors, all of them Caucasian adults, lived in Nashville, Tennessee. The CD8 memory sample joined CD45RO+ cells and CCR7-negative CD45RA+ cells. Whole-study results and caveats: The study's rarefaction showed incomplete sorted-subset sequencing despite large depth.

Note on this clone: Antigen specificity is unknown.

This clonotype originated in a young man in good health. What was sequenced was memory CD8+ T cells sorted from blood. Subset reported: CD45RO+ cells pooled with CCR7-negative TemRA cells. The chain links TRBV6-1 to TRBJ1-2; 10 positions match TRBD1. The CDR3 protein is CASSEERRQGALDYGYTF. In DNA form, the CDR3 reads TGTGCCAGCAGTGAAGAGAGGAGACAGGGGGCCTTGGACTATGGCTACACCTTC.